These 29 T cell receptor beta chains originate from one sample sequenced in a study of T cell clonotyping in hematopoietic cell transplantation. The assay was immunoSEQ multiplex PCR, and TCRdb's table has in-frame clones only and misses some. The sample holds 9,000 or so clones; 95% to 98% are singletons and the top ten take 2% to 2.5%. Sequenced here: peripheral blood mononuclear cells, sampled 100 days after allogeneic stem cell transplant. The receptors stem from a male patient between 55 and 70 years old who had an allogeneic stem cell transplant from a related donor, so the T cells may come from the graft donor. Some clones in this sample may be carry-over from other donors' samples.

This chain uses TRBV29-1 with TRBJ1-1; possibly TRBD1 for D (5 bases). Trimming removed 4 bases from V and 1 base from J, with 13 bases in between. The CDR3 spans 14 residues. Germline lookup yields CDR1 SQVTM and CDR2 ANQGSEA. The CDR3 reads CSVARRDENTEAFF. In DNA form, the CDR3 reads TGCAGCGTTGCCCGGAGGGACGAGAACACTGAAGCTTTCTTT.

V is TRBV28 and J is TRBJ2-5, with TRBD1 identical over 10 bases. The germline V gene has CDR1 MDHEN and CDR2 SYDVKM. The CDR3 runs 15 residues. The V and J ends lost 2 bases and 5 bases, in that order; junction bases with no gene match: 5. This CDR3 is CASSLGGQGFETQYF. The CDR3 region has the DNA TGTGCCAGCAGTTTAGGGGGACAGGGGTTTGAGACCCAGTACTTC. Drawing the rest from reference TRBV28 and TRBJ2-5, the complete variable domain is DVKVTQSSRYLVKRTGEKVFLECVQDMDHENMFWYRQDPGLGLRLIYFSYDVKMKEKGDIPEGYSVSREKKERFSLILESASTNQTSMYLCASSLGGQGFETQYFGPGTRLLVL.

The chain has TRBV5-1 and TRBJ1-5, with D possibly TRBD1 on 6 matching bases. Germline V gene data show CDR1 as SGHRS and CDR2 as YFSETQ. The V end lost 4 bases, the J end lost 8 bases, and 13 bases lay between the germline ends. The CDR3 has 13 residues. CDR3: CASSRDIREPQHF. The CDR3 region has the DNA TGCGCCAGCAGCAGGGACATTCGGGAGCCCCAGCATTTT.

The chain is built from TRBV28 and TRBJ2-2; 10 nucleotides line up with TRBD1. Germline CDR1 MDHEN, CDR2 SYDVKM. CDR3 length: 16 residues. The trim removed 5 bases at V and 1 base at J, leaving 4 bases unmatched. CDR3 sequence reads: CASSPRTGGNTGELFF. The CDR3 DNA is TGTGCCAGCAGTCCTCGGACAGGGGGGAACACCGGGGAGCTGTTTTTT.

DNA of the CDR3: TGCGCCAGCAGTCCTACCCGGGACAGAACCTCCTACGAGCAGTACTTC. This sequence encodes CASSPTRDRTSYEQYF. The rearrangement links TRBV5-1 to TRBJ2-7; 7 bases agree with TRBD1. Trimming at V came to 5 bases and at J to 0 bases, leaving 11 bases not matched to a gene. The V gene's germline CDR1 is SGHRS and CDR2 YFSETQ. CDR3 length equals 16 residues.

The chain couples TRBV7-2 to TRBJ2-6; D unclear. Germline CDR1 and CDR2: SGHTA and FQGNSA. This CDR3 has 15 residues. With 1 base removed from V and 2 bases from J, the gap between germline ends came to 6 bases. This CDR3 reads CASSLEAAGANVLTF. The CDR3 DNA is TGTGCCAGCAGCTTAGAGGCGGCTGGGGCCAACGTCCTGACTTTC.

V and J are TRBV5-1 and TRBJ1-1; D is ambiguous. Trimming removed 2 bases from V and 5 bases from J, with 13 bases in between. The CDR3 consists of 14 residues. Germline V gene sequence: CDR1 SGHRS, CDR2 YFSETQ. The CDR3 DNA reads TGCGCCAGCAGCTTCGTCGGGAAAGGTACTGAAGCTTTCTTT. Protein: CASSFVGKGTEAFF.

This chain uses TRBV7-2 with TRBJ2-7; a possible D gene is TRBD1 (6 bases). The CDR3 is made up of 14 amino acids. The V gene's germline CDR1 is SGHTA and CDR2 FQGNSA. V was cut by 6 bases and J by 0 bases, with 12 bases left in between. DNA for the CDR3: TGTGCCAGCAGAGGACAGTTCCTCTCCTACGAGCAGTACTTC. Translated: CASRGQFLSYEQYF.

The rearrangement uses TRBV5-1 and TRBJ2-1, with 9 bases that match TRBD1. J gave up 6 bases and V 4 bases, and 11 bases lay outside the gene matches. CDR1 and CDR2 from the germline V gene are SGHRS and YFSETQ. The CDR3 is 16 residues long. The CDR3 reads CASSRSPGQGANEQFF. The CDR3 DNA reads as TGCGCCAGCAGCCGATCCCCGGGACAGGGTGCCAATGAGCAGTTCTTC. The full variable domain, with the rest looked up from reference TRBV5-1 and TRBJ2-1, is KAGVTQTPRYLIKTRGQQVTLSCSPISGHRSVSWYQQTPGQGLQFLFEYFSETQRNKGNFPGRFSGRQFSNSRSEMNVSTLELGDSALYLCASSRSPGQGANEQFFGPGTRLTVL.

The V gene is TRBV11-3, the J gene TRBJ2-3; the D gene is possibly TRBD2 (5 bases). V lost 2 bases and J lost 5, with 17 bases in between. The CDR3 length is 16 residues. Per the germline V gene, CDR1 is SGHNT and CDR2 is YENEEA. CDR3 region: CASSLTGLDGIDTQYF. The CDR3 DNA is TGTGCCAGCAGCTTAACCGGACTGGATGGGATAGATACGCAGTATTTT.

The chain links TRBV30 to TRBJ1-1, with D possibly being TRBD1 (5 bases). V was cut by 4 bases and J by 8 bases, with 14 bases left in between. Germline assignment: CDR1 GTSNPN and CDR2 SVGIG (reference sequence). This CDR3 spans 12 amino acids. CDR3 in DNA: TGTGCCTGGATAGGCGGGGGGTTCGAAGCTTTCTTT. It is translated as CAWIGGGFEAFF.

The chain is built from TRBV4-2 and TRBJ1-5; TRBD1 agrees at 7 bases. Germline loops: CDR1 LGHNA, CDR2 YNFKEQ. The J segment lost 3 bases and the V segment lost 0 bases, leaving 8 bases of the junction unmatched. The CDR3 runs 17 residues. The chain's CDR3 is CASSQEVTGRVNQPQHF. For the CDR3, the DNA is TGTGCCAGCAGCCAAGAGGTGACAGGGAGGGTCAATCAGCCCCAGCATTTT.

The chain is built from TRBV28 and TRBJ1-3, with 7 nucleotides matching TRBD1. The J segment lost 8 bases and the V segment lost 8 bases, leaving 3 bases of the junction unmatched. Germline CDR1 is MDHEN and CDR2 is SYDVKM. The CDR3 length is 11 residues. The chain's CDR3 is CASHRGDTIYF. In nucleotides, the CDR3 is TGTGCCAGCCACAGGGGAGACACCATATATTTT.

The chain links TRBV9 to TRBJ2-3; 8 nucleotides match TRBD2. There are 17 residues in the CDR3. J gave up 0 bases and V 0 bases, and 6 bases lay outside the gene matches. Germline-derived CDR1 and CDR2 are SGDLS and YYNGEE. CDR3 residues: CASSVESAGGSTDTQYF. In nucleotides, the CDR3 is TGTGCCAGCAGCGTAGAAAGTGCGGGGGGAAGCACAGATACGCAGTATTTT.

J is TRBJ2-4 and V is TRBV29-1; D perhaps matches TRBD1 (6 bases). CDR1 and CDR2 from the germline V gene are SQVTM and ANQGSEA. This CDR3 has 13 amino acids. Between the trimmed V and J ends, which lost 7 bases and 7 bases, there was a span of 17 bases. This CDR3 is CSANSPGHNIQYF. CDR3 sequence (DNA): TGCAGCGCCAACTCCCCGGGACATAACATTCAGTACTTC.

V gene TRBV7-2 combines with J gene TRBJ2-1, with 7 bases identical to TRBD2. This CDR3 region has 16 residues. V was pared by 4 bases and J by 7 bases, with 13 bases of the junction left unmatched. CDR1 and CDR2 (germline): SGHTA, FQGNSA. CDR3 amino acids: CASSSLGSGVINEQFF. The CDR3 coding sequence is TGTGCCAGCAGCTCCCTAGGCAGCGGGGTAATAAATGAGCAGTTCTTC.

The rearrangement joins TRBV9 to TRBJ2-3; D perhaps matches TRBD1 (5 bases). Between the trimmed V and J ends, which lost 0 bases and 0 bases, there was a span of 11 bases. Germline V lookup: CDR1 SGDLS, CDR2 YYNGEE. The CDR3 has 16 residues. The CDR3 here is CASSVGGRDSTDTQYF. CDR3 sequence (DNA): TGTGCCAGCAGCGTAGGGGGCAGGGATAGCACAGATACGCAGTATTTT.

This chain uses TRBV7-9 with TRBJ1-2, with a tentative D call TRBD1 (5 bases). The CDR3 extends over 16 amino acids. Germline V gives CDR1 SEHNR, CDR2 FQNEAQ (reference sequence). Trimming removed 2 bases from V and 8 bases from J, with 21 bases in between. The CDR3 nucleotides are TGTGCCAGCAGCTTACCCGGGACGGACCTCAGGTCCGGCTACACCTTC. It specifies CASSLPGTDLRSGYTF.

The genes are TRBV5-1 and TRBJ2-5; perhaps TRBD1 as D (6 bases). V lost 3 bases and J 5 bases, leaving 8 bases between the germline ends. Germline V gene lookup returns CDR1 SGHRS and CDR2 YFSETQ. The CDR3 sequence is 12 residues long. The chain's CDR3 is CASSSQGETQYF. CDR3 in DNA: TGCGCCAGCAGCTCTCAGGGGGAGACCCAGTACTTC.

The chain links TRBV15 to TRBJ1-6; 11 bases are shared with TRBD1. Germline CDR1 LNHNV, CDR2 YYDKDF (reference sequence). V was pared by 1 base and J by 7 bases, with 3 bases of the junction left unmatched. CDR3 length equals 16 residues. The CDR3 loop is CATSRGDRGRNSPLHF. For the CDR3, the DNA is TGTGCCACCAGCAGAGGGGACAGGGGGAGAAATTCACCCCTCCACTTT.

The rearrangement joins TRBV4-1 to TRBJ1-6; D is undetermined. This CDR3 has 15 residues. Looked up from germline, CDR1 is MGHRA and CDR2 is YSYEKL. The V and J ends lost 3 bases and 7 bases respectively, with 13 bases between them. The CDR3 DNA reads as TGCGCCAGCAGCCAGCTCTTAGGGTGGAATTCACCCCTCCACTTT. Protein sequence: CASSQLLGWNSPLHF.

This sequence joins TRBV5-6 and TRBJ1-1, with 7 bases that match TRBD1. The CDR3 runs to 15 residues. Germline assignment: CDR1 SGHDT and CDR2 YYEEEE. The junction had 9 bases not matched to a gene; V was cut back by 4 bases and J by 3 bases. The CDR3 coding sequence is TGTGCCAGCAGCAATGAGGGGGCGAGTGACACTGAAGCTTTCTTT. It translates to CASSNEGASDTEAFF.

V usage is TRBV7-2 and J usage is TRBJ1-2; D gene unclear. V dropped 7 bases and J dropped 0 bases, with 18 bases sitting between them. The CDR3 contains 16 residues. Germline values: CDR1 SGHTA, CDR2 FQGNSA. CDR3 amino acids: CASTSKVGGPNYGYTF. The CDR3 DNA is TGTGCCAGCACCTCCAAGGTGGGCGGCCCTAACTATGGCTACACCTTC.

V and J are TRBV11-1 and TRBJ1-3; no clear D. The length of the CDR3 is 17 residues. Germline V gene sequence: CDR1 SGHAT, CDR2 FQDESV (reference sequence). The V and J ends lost 3 bases and 0 bases respectively, with 15 bases between them. The CDR3 is CASSLSGPPASGNTIYF. Written as DNA, the CDR3 is TGTGCCAGCAGCTTGTCCGGCCCACCGGCCTCTGGAAACACCATATATTTT.

The CDR3 DNA sequence: TGTGCCAGCAAGGGTACGGAGACCCAGTACTTC. This sequence encodes CASKGTETQYF. This sequence joins TRBV11-3 and TRBJ2-5; D is undetermined. CDR3 length: 11 amino acids. V lost 7 bases and J 5 bases, leaving 8 bases between the germline ends. The germline V gene encodes CDR1 SGHNT and CDR2 YENEEA.

The chain couples TRBV7-2 to TRBJ1-4, with D possibly matching TRBD1 (5 bases). The CDR3 is 13 amino acids. Trimming pared 3 bases from V and 12 bases from J, leaving 14 bases between. The germline CDR1 and CDR2 sequences are SGHTA and FQGNSA. This chain's CDR3 is CASSFKGTKELFF. CDR3 nucleotide sequence: TGTGCCAGCAGCTTTAAAGGGACTAAGGAACTGTTTTTT.

V and J are TRBV23-1 and TRBJ2-3; 8 bases agree with TRBD1. TRBV23-1 is treated as an ORF (open reading frame) with a function not yet certain. Trimming removed 0 bases from V and 2 bases from J; junction bases left unmatched: 4. The CDR3 is 16 residues long. The CDR3 DNA sequence: TGCGCCAGCAGTCAATCTAGGGGACAGGTCACAGATACGCAGTATTTT. It codes for CASSQSRGQVTDTQYF.

In its sample, this clone was seen once. The chain combines TRBV7-2 with TRBJ1-5; 7 nucleotides align to TRBD1. Germline V gene data show CDR1 as SGHTA and CDR2 as FQGNSA. The trim removed 3 bases at V and 3 bases at J, leaving 2 bases unmatched. CDR3 length: 14 amino acids. The CDR3 loop is CASSFGTVNQPQHF. DNA for the CDR3: TGTGCCAGCAGCTTTGGGACAGTCAATCAGCCCCAGCATTTT.

V is TRBV5-4 and J is TRBJ2-1, with D perhaps TRBD2 (6 bases). CDR3 size: 17 residues. The V and J ends lost 1 base and 0 bases respectively, with 14 bases between them. Germline V CDR1 and CDR2: SGHNT, YYREEE (reference sequence). Here the CDR3 reads CASSLPGLQSSYNEQFF. The CDR3 coding sequence is TGTGCCAGCAGCTTGCCGGGACTCCAGAGCTCCTACAATGAGCAGTTCTTC.